The sequence of this T cell receptor (beta chain) was determined in a study of blood T cell repertoires in COVID-19 (dated by TCRdb to the early 2020s). Study-level background: Samples from collaborators originated in the United States, Italy and Spain and spanned both the acute and convalescent phases of COVID-19. A de-identified subject ID, COVID-19 status, age in years and sex were almost always included in the sample metadata. Subjects who had been exposed to COVID-19, were actively infected with it, or had recovered from it provided the deeply sampled blood TCRbeta repertoires that made up the dataset. The prospective study material was composed of cDNA or gDNA derived from T cells, B-cell-depleted T cells, or PBMCs. Where HLA class I and class II types were available, the types were taken from metadata supplied by the sample provider, not from assay-based typing. The repertoires were made available in a free public database intended to serve as a resource for research on the immune response to SARS-CoV-2. Samples came from the ongoing ImmuneRACE study (first 160 participants) plus 1,254 subjects from 6 global collaborators.

V gives up 6 bases and J gives up 8 bases, and the segment between their germline ends measures 11 bases. The CDR3 sequence holds 11 residues, the cysteine and phenylalanine included. Only the CDR3 portion is preserved as DNA: 33 bases, with reading frame beginning at the first base. Via the germline V gene, CDR1 is SQVTM and CDR2 ANQGSEA. Each collaborating institution followed its own protocols to collect whole blood in K2EDTA tubes. Collaborator samples were shipped for TCRbeta analysis as frozen whole blood, isolated PBMCs, or DNA extracted from either sample type. TCRbeta CDR3 regions were amplified from genomic DNA by means of the immunoSEQ Assay, a bias-controlled multiplex PCR. The published analysis was carried out like this. The number of nucleated cells in each sample was estimated by amplification of reference gene primers within the assay. To quantify the absolute abundance of each unique TCRbeta CDR3 rearrangement, sequence reads were collapsed and filtered. For each sample, productive Simpson clonality was calculated as the square root of Simpson's diversity index across productive rearrangements. In TCRdb, the immuneACCESS table is reduced to in-frame sequences with V and J assigned. These tables do not hold every clone; where another copy was compared, an unresolved V gene accounts for under half, and the others remain unexplained. That table furnishes V, J and clone size, whereas the DNA furnished D and trimming. This sample gives 200,000 to 250,000 clones in total; 84% of them show up just once. Clones ranked in the top ten supply about 20% of the sample.

What the work shows at the level of the full study, not this receptor alone: The quantity of clinical and demographic metadata differed by source and by participant and was supplied without curation.

With regard to this clone: Its binding antigen is unknown. One base away there is no much larger clone; base qualities are not given.

Rearrangement joined TRBV29-1 to TRBJ2-1, and perhaps TRBD1 as D gene, on 5 matching bases. This TCR came from a man younger than 45 with active or convalescent COVID-19. The source material was peripheral blood. The DNA reads TGCAGCGTAACGCAGGGTTATGAGCAGTTCTTC. Its amino acids are CSVTQGYEQFF.